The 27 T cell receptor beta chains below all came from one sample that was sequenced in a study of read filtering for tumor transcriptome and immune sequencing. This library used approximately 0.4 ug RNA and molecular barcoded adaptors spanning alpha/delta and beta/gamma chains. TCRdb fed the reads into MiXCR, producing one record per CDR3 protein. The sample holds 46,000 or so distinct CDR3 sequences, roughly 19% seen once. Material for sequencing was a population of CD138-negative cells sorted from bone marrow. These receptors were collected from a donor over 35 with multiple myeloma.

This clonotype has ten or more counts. CDR3 region: CATSTAEGQQFF. The DNA for the CDR3 is TGTGCCACCAGCACGGCCGAGGGACAGCAGTTCTTC. J is TRBJ2-1 and V is TRBV15, with D perhaps matching TRBD1 or TRBD2 (5 bases each). V lost 4 bases, J lost 11 bases, and 12 bases lay in between. This CDR3 is 12 amino acids long. Germline-derived CDR1 and CDR2 are LNHNV and YYDKDF (reference sequence).

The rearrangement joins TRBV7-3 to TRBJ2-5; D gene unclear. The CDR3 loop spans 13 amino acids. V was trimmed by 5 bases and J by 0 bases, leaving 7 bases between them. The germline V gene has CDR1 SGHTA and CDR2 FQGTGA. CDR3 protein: CASSQGDQETQYF. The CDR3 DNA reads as TGTGCCAGCAGCCAAGGAGACCAAGAGACCCAGTACTTC.

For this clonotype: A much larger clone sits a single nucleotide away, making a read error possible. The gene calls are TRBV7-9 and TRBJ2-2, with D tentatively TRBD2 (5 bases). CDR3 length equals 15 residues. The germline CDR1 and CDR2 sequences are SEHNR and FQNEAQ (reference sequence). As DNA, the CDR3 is TGTGCCAGCAGCTTATCGGACGGACTCACCGGGGTGCTGTTTTTT. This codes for CASSLSDGLTGVLFF.

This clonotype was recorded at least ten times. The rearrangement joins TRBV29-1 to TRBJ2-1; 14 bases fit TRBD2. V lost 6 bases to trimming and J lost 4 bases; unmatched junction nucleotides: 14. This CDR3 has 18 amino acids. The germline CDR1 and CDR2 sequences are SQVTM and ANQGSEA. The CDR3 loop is CSVETGTSGSSEYNEQFF. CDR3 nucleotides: TGCAGCGTCGAGACGGGGACTAGCGGGAGTAGCGAATACAATGAGCAGTTCTTC.

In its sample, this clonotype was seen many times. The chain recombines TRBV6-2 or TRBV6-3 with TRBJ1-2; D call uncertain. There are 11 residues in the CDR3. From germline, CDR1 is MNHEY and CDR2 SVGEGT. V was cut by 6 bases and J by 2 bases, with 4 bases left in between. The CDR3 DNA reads TGTGCCAGCAGCATCAACTATGGCTACACCTTC. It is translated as CASSINYGYTF.

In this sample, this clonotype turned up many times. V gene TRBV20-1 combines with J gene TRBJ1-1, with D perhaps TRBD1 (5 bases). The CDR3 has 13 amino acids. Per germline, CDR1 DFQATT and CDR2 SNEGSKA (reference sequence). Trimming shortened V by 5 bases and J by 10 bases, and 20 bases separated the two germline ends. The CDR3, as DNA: TGCAGTGCTCGACAGTCTCCACTGGTGGGAGCTTTCTTT. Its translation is CSARQSPLVGAFF.

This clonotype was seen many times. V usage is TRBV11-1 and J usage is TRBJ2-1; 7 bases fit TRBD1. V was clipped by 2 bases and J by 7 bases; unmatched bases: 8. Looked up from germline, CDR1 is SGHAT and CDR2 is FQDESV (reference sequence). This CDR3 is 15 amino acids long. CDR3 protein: CASSLFAGRGNEQFF. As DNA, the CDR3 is TGTGCCAGCAGCTTATTCGCGGGCAGGGGGAATGAGCAGTTCTTC.

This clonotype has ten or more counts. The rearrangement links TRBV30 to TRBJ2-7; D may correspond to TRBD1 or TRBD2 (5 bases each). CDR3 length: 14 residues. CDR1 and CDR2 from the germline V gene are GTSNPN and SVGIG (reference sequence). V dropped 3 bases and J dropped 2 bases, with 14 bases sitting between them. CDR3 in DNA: TGTGCCTGGAGCGCAGGGCACGGGACCTACGAGCAGTACTTC. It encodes CAWSAGHGTYEQYF.

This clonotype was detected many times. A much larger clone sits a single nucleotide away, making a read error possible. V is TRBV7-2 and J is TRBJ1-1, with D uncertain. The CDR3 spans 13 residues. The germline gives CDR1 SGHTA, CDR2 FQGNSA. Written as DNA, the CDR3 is TGTGCCAGCACTATGGAGAGCGTGACTGAAGCTCTCTTT. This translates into CASTMESVTEALF.

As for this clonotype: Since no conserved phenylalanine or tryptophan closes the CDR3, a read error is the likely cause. The DNA for the CDR3 is TGCAGTGCCCCGAGGGATCGTCGAGAGACCCAGTACTCC. This translates into CSAPRDRRETQYS. The chain employs TRBV20-1 and TRBJ2-5, with D perhaps TRBD2 (5 bases). CDR3 length equals 13 residues. Looked up from germline, CDR1 is DFQATT and CDR2 is SNEGSKA (reference sequence). Trimming took 6 bases from V and 4 from J, leaving 15 bases between them.

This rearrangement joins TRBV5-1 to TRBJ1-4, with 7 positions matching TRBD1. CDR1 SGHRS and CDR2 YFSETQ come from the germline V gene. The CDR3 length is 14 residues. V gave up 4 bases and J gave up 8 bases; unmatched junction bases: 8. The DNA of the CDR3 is TGCGCCAGCAGCCCGCAGGGGGTAGGCGAAAAACTGTTTTTT. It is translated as CASSPQGVGEKLFF.

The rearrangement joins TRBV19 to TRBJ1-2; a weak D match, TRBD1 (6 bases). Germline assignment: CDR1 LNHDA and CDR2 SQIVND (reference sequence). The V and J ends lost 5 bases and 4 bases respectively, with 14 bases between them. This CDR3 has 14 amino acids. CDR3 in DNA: TGTGCCAGTAGTTCACGGGACAAGTTCTATGGCTACACCTTC. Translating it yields CASSSRDKFYGYTF.

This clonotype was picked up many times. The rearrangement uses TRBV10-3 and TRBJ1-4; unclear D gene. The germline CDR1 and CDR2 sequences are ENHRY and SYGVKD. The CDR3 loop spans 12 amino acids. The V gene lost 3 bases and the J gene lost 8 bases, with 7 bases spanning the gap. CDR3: CAISDIGEKLFF. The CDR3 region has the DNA TGTGCCATCAGTGATATAGGGGAAAAACTGTTTTTT.

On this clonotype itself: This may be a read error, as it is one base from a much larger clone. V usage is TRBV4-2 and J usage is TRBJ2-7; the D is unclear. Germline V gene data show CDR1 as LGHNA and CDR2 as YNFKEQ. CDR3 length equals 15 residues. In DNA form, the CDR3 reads TGTGCCAGCAGCCAAGATTTTCAAGTGTCCTACGTGCAGTACTTC. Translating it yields CASSQDFQVSYVQYF.

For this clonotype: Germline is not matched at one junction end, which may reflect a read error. The CDR3 DNA is TGCAGCGCTAGAGATTTACTCAGCTCCTACAATGGGCAGTTCTTC. Amino acid sequence: CSARDLLSSYNGQFF. The J gene is TRBJ2-1, the V gene TRBV20-1; D not resolved. Germline V gene data show CDR1 as DFQATT and CDR2 as SNEGSKA (reference sequence). The CDR3 runs 15 residues.

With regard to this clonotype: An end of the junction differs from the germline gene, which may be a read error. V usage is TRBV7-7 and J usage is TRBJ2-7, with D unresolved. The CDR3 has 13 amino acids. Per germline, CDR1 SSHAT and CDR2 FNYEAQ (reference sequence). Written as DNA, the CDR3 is TGTGCTAGCAGCTTAGTCGCGGCGGACGAGCAGTACTTC. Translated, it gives CASSLVAADEQYF.

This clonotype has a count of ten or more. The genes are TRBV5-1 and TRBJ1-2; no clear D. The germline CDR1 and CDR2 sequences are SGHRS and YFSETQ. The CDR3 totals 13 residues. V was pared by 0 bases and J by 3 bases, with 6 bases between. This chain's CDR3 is CASSLVQDYGYTF. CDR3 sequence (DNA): TGCGCCAGCAGCTTGGTCCAGGACTATGGCTACACCTTC.

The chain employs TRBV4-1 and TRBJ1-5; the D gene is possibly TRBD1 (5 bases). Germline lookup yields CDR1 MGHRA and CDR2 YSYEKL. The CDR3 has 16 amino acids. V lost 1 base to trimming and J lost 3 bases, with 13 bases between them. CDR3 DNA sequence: TGCGCCAGCAGCCAAGCCACGGGACGGTACAATCAGCCCCAGCATTTT. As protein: CASSQATGRYNQPQHF.

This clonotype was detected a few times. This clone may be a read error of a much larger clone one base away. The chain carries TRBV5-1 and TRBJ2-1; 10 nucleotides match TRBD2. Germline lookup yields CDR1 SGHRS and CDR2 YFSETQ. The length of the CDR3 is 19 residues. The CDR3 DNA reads TGCGCCAGCAGCCCCGGGCTAGCGGGGGCCTCGAGCTCCTACAATGAGCAGCTCTTC. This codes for CASSPGLAGASSSYNEQLF.

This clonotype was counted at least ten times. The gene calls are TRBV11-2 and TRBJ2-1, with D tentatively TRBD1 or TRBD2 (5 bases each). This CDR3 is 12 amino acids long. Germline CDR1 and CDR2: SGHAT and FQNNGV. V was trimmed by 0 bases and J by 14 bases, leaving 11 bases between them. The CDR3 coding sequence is TGTGCCAGCAGCTTAGAAAAGGGGCGGGAGTTCTTC. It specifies CASSLEKGREFF.

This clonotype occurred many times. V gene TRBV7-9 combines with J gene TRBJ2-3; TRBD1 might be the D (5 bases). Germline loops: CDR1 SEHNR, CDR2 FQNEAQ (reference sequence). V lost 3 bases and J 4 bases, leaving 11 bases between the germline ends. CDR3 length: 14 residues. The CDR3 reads CASSLGRAPDTQYF. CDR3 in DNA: TGTGCCAGCAGCTTGGGCAGGGCTCCAGATACGCAGTATTTT. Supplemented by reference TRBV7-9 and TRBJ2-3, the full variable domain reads DTGVSQNPRHKITKRGQNVTFRCDPISEHNRLYWYRQTLGQGPEFLTYFQNEAQLEKSRLLSDRFSAERPKGSFSTLEIQRTEQGDSAMYLCASSLGRAPDTQYFGPGTRLTVL.

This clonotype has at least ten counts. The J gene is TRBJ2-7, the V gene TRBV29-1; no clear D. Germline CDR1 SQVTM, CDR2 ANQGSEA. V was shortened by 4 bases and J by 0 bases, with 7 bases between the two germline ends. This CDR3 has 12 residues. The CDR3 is CSVVVLSYEQYF. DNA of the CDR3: TGCAGCGTTGTGGTCCTCTCCTACGAGCAGTACTTC.

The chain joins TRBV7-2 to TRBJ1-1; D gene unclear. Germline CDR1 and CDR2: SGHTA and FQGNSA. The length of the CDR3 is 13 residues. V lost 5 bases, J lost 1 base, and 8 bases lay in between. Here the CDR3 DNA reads TGTGCCAGCAGCGTAACCTCGAACACTGAAGCTTTCTTT. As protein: CASSVTSNTEAFF.

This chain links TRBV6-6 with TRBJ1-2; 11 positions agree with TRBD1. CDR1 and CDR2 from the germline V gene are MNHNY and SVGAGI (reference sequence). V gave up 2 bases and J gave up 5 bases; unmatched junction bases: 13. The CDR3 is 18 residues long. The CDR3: CASSYAADRGPKGYGYTF. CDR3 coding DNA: TGTGCCAGCAGTTACGCAGCGGACAGGGGGCCCAAAGGATATGGCTACACCTTC.

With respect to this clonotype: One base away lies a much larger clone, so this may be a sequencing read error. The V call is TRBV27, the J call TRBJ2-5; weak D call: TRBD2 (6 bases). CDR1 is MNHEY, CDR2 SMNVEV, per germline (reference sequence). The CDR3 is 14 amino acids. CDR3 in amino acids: CPSSYSGLQETQYF. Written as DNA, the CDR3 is TGTCCCAGCAGTTATTCGGGACTTCAAGAGACCCAGTACTTC.

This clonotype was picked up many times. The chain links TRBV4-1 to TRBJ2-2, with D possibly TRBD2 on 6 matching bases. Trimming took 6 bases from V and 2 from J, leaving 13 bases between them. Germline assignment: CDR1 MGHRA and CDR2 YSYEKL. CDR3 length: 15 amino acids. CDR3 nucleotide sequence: TGCGCCAGCAGTATAGCGGCTACTAACACCGGGGAGCTGTTTTTT. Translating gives CASSIAATNTGELFF.

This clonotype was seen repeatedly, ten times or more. CDR3 sequence reads: CASSLTGGTTGELFF. The CDR3 DNA reads as TGTGCCAGCAGCCTGACAGGAGGAACGACCGGGGAGCTGTTTTTT. The chain uses TRBV7-9 and TRBJ2-2, with D perhaps matching TRBD1 (6 bases). The CDR3 has 15 amino acids. Germline CDR1 is SEHNR and CDR2 is FQNEAQ (reference sequence). The germline V and J ends were trimmed by 5 bases and 5 bases, with 15 bases remaining between them.